These T cell receptor beta chains were read from a single sample in a study of T-cell reconstitution after alpha-beta-depleted transplantation in children. One entry per CDR3 protein results from TCRdb running MiXCR on the PCR reads. The sample shows 250,000 or so distinct CDR3 sequences, roughly 8% of them seen only once. The input for sequencing was PBMCs, mostly from graft donor cells, taken 180 days after TCRalphabeta/CD19-depleted stem cell transplant. These receptor sequences come from a male patient between 10 and 17 years old who had a stem cell transplant for acute lymphoblastic leukemia, so the T cells may come from the graft donor. The CDR3 runs from the conserved cysteine through the conserved F or W. Each record gives: clone size, J gene, D gene, V gene, CDR3 protein, CDR3 DNA. The D gene is left open where the match is weak. Where a row states a size, it is once, few, many or the class of an expanded clone; other rows omit it.

clone size: many; J gene: TRBJ2-3; D gene: NA; V gene: TRBV28; CDR3 protein: CASSFDHSTDTQYF; CDR3 DNA: TGTGCCAGCAGTTTTGACCATAGCACAGATACGCAGTATTTT
clone size: few; J gene: TRBJ1-3; D gene: TRBD1; V gene: TRBV11-3; CDR3 protein: CASSSPRDRGNTIYF; CDR3 DNA: TGTGCCAGCAGCTCCCCCCGGGACAGAGGAAACACCATATATTTT
clone size: many; J gene: TRBJ2-1; D gene: NA; V gene: TRBV3-1; CDR3 protein: CASSQSRGGGDEQFF; CDR3 DNA: TGTGCCAGCAGCCAAAGTAGGGGAGGTGGCGATGAGCAGTTCTTC
clone size: many; J gene: TRBJ2-7; D gene: TRBD2; V gene: TRBV12-3/TRBV12-4; CDR3 protein: CASSLRPAGAGGPPYEQYF; CDR3 DNA: TGTGCCAGCAGTCTAAGGCCCGCCGGGGCGGGAGGTCCCCCCTACGAGCAGTACTTC
clone size: few; J gene: TRBJ2-7; D gene: NA; V gene: TRBV6-4; CDR3 protein: CASSDFPRSHEQYF; CDR3 DNA: TGTGCCAGCAGTGATTTCCCCCGGTCTCACGAGCAGTACTTC
clone size: many; J gene: TRBJ1-5; D gene: NA; V gene: TRBV6-6; CDR3 protein: CASSPLGGEPQHF; CDR3 DNA: TGTGCCAGCAGTCCCCTGGGGGGAGAGCCCCAGCATTTT
clone size: many; J gene: TRBJ1-1; D gene: NA; V gene: TRBV4-1; CDR3 protein: CASSQAIWAGVGTEAFF; CDR3 DNA: TGCGCCAGCAGCCAAGCGATATGGGCCGGGGTGGGCACTGAAGCTTTCTTT
clone size: many; J gene: TRBJ2-3; D gene: TRBD2; V gene: TRBV11-2; CDR3 protein: CASSLSGRGTDTQYF; CDR3 DNA: TGTGCCAGCAGCTTGAGCGGGAGGGGCACAGATACGCAGTATTTT
clone size: many; J gene: TRBJ2-7; D gene: TRBD1; V gene: TRBV5-1; CDR3 protein: CASSLAPGQERTYEQYF; CDR3 DNA: TGCGCCAGCAGCTTGGCCCCGGGACAGGAAAGGACCTACGAGCAGTACTTC
clone size: many; J gene: TRBJ1-1; D gene: NA; V gene: TRBV4-3; CDR3 protein: CASSQDLGDTEAFF; CDR3 DNA: TGCGCCAGCAGCCAAGATTTAGGGGACACTGAAGCTTTCTTT
clone size: many; J gene: TRBJ2-7; D gene: TRBD1; V gene: TRBV18; CDR3 protein: CASSIRTGVSYEQYF; CDR3 DNA: TGTGCCAGCTCAATCCGGACAGGGGTCTCCTACGAGCAGTACTTC
clone size: many; J gene: TRBJ1-1; D gene: TRBD1; V gene: TRBV29-1; CDR3 protein: CSDEGPGQGFPEAFF; CDR3 DNA: TGCAGCGACGAGGGGCCGGGACAGGGGTTCCCTGAAGCTTTCTTT
clone size: many; J gene: TRBJ2-7; D gene: TRBD1; V gene: TRBV7-9; CDR3 protein: CASSLGQPYEQYF; CDR3 DNA: TGTGCCAGCAGCCTGGGACAGCCTTACGAGCAGTACTTC
clone size: many; J gene: TRBJ2-7; D gene: NA; V gene: TRBV12-3/TRBV12-4; CDR3 protein: CASSFGGKRSYEQYF; CDR3 DNA: TGTGCCAGCAGTTTCGGAGGAAAGCGCTCCTACGAGCAGTACTTC
clone size: many; J gene: TRBJ1-5; D gene: TRBD1; V gene: TRBV29-1; CDR3 protein: CSVSQGNQPQHF; CDR3 DNA: TGCAGCGTGTCACAGGGGAATCAGCCCCAGCATTTT
clone size: many; J gene: TRBJ2-7; D gene: TRBD2; V gene: TRBV3-1; CDR3 protein: CASSQEGGLAYEQYF; CDR3 DNA: TGTGCCAGCAGCCAAGAGGGGGGACTAGCGTACGAGCAGTACTTC
clone size: NA; J gene: TRBJ1-1; D gene: NA; V gene: TRBV28; CDR3 protein: CASSGRMNTEAYF; CDR3 DNA: TGTGCCAGCAGTGGACGGATGAACACTGAAGCTTACTTT
clone size: few; J gene: TRBJ2-3; D gene: NA; V gene: TRBV18; CDR3 protein: CASSPQQGKGGGPTDTQYF; CDR3 DNA: TGTGCCAGCTCACCACAACAGGGGAAGGGAGGAGGACCCACAGATACGCAGTATTTT
clone size: many; J gene: TRBJ2-7; D gene: TRBD1; V gene: TRBV6-1; CDR3 protein: CASSPPGTGRWEQYF; CDR3 DNA: TGTGCCAGCAGTCCTCCCGGGACAGGGCGGTGGGAGCAGTACTTC
clone size: many; J gene: TRBJ1-3; D gene: NA; V gene: TRBV5-1; CDR3 protein: CASSPGFRSGNTIYF; CDR3 DNA: TGCGCCAGCAGCCCGGGGTTTCGCTCTGGAAACACCATATATTTT
clone size: many; J gene: TRBJ1-2; D gene: TRBD1; V gene: TRBV10-3; CDR3 protein: CAISQGQGNYGYTF; CDR3 DNA: TGTGCCATCAGTCAGGGACAGGGAAACTATGGCTACACCTTC
clone size: few; J gene: TRBJ2-3; D gene: TRBD2; V gene: TRBV6-5; CDR3 protein: CASTQAGVTDTQYF; CDR3 DNA: TGTGCCAGCACCCAAGCGGGAGTCACAGATACGCAGTATTTT
clone size: few; J gene: TRBJ1-3; D gene: NA; V gene: TRBV7-6; CDR3 protein: CASSSTKDVVLNTIYF; CDR3 DNA: TGTGCCAGCAGCTCGACCAAGGACGTCGTCCTAAACACCATATATTTT
clone size: many; J gene: TRBJ1-5; D gene: NA; V gene: TRBV20-1; CDR3 protein: CSAKYLGSHQPQHF; CDR3 DNA: TGCAGTGCTAAATATCTGGGGTCCCATCAGCCCCAGCATTTT
clone size: many; J gene: TRBJ2-1; D gene: TRBD1; V gene: TRBV7-2; CDR3 protein: CASSSHDRGLGNEQFF; CDR3 DNA: TGTGCCAGCAGCTCCCACGACAGGGGGCTTGGGAATGAGCAGTTCTTC
clone size: many; J gene: TRBJ1-4; D gene: NA; V gene: TRBV12-3/TRBV12-4; CDR3 protein: CASSLGGLSNEKLFF; CDR3 DNA: TGTGCCAGCAGCCTGGGAGGCCTATCTAATGAAAAACTGTTTTTT
clone size: NA; J gene: TRBJ2-5; D gene: TRBD1; V gene: TRBV6-5; CDR3 protein: CASSYRTGGLRETQYF; CDR3 DNA: TGTGCCAGCAGTTACAGGACAGGGGGCTTGAGGGAGACCCAGTACTTC
clone size: many; J gene: TRBJ1-1; D gene: TRBD1; V gene: TRBV4-2; CDR3 protein: CASSQDFPRTGRGFDGEAFF; CDR3 DNA: TGTGCCAGCAGCCAAGATTTCCCACGGACAGGGAGAGGATTCGATGGTGAAGCTTTCTTT
clone size: many; J gene: TRBJ2-1; D gene: NA; V gene: TRBV9; CDR3 protein: CASSERAVWHPRGNEQFF; CDR3 DNA: TGTGCCAGCAGCGAAAGGGCCGTTTGGCACCCGAGGGGCAATGAGCAGTTCTTC
clone size: many; J gene: TRBJ2-7; D gene: NA; V gene: TRBV9; CDR3 protein: CASSVDGGTYEQYF; CDR3 DNA: TGTGCCAGCAGCGTAGATGGGGGGACCTACGAGCAGTACTTC
clone size: many; J gene: TRBJ1-3; D gene: NA; V gene: TRBV5-1; CDR3 protein: CASSQNRATGNTIYF; CDR3 DNA: TGCGCCAGCAGCCAAAACAGGGCAACGGGAAACACCATATATTTT
clone size: many; J gene: TRBJ2-7; D gene: NA; V gene: TRBV19; CDR3 protein: CASSISGRGDYEQYF; CDR3 DNA: TGTGCCAGTAGTATATCAGGTAGAGGGGACTACGAGCAGTACTTC
clone size: many; J gene: TRBJ2-1; D gene: TRBD2; V gene: TRBV2; CDR3 protein: CASSSISGGAGEQFF; CDR3 DNA: TGTGCCAGCAGTTCCATTAGCGGGGGGGCCGGTGAGCAGTTCTTC
clone size: many; J gene: TRBJ1-5; D gene: NA; V gene: TRBV6-1; CDR3 protein: CASNGTVYSNQPQHF; CDR3 DNA: TGTGCCAGCAACGGGACGGTTTATAGCAATCAGCCCCAGCATTTT
clone size: many; J gene: TRBJ2-1; D gene: TRBD2; V gene: TRBV11-2; CDR3 protein: CASSLEGTSGINEQFF; CDR3 DNA: TGTGCCAGCAGCTTAGAGGGGACTAGCGGAATCAATGAGCAGTTCTTC
clone size: once; J gene: TRBJ2-5; D gene: TRBD1; V gene: TRBV5-1; CDR3 protein: CASSLGQGAFESQYF; CDR3 DNA: TGCGCCAGCAGCCTCGGACAGGGGGCGTTCGAGTCCCAGTACTTC
clone size: NA; J gene: TRBJ1-2; D gene: NA; V gene: TRBV7-9; CDR3 protein: CASSSGTPASYTF; CDR3 DNA: TGTGCCAGCAGCTCCGGGACCCCCGCAAGCTACACCTTC
clone size: many; J gene: TRBJ2-5; D gene: TRBD2; V gene: TRBV20-1; CDR3 protein: CSANRLAGGLKTQYF; CDR3 DNA: TGCAGTGCTAATCGACTAGCGGGGGGGCTAAAGACCCAGTACTTC
clone size: many; J gene: TRBJ2-7; D gene: TRBD1; V gene: TRBV5-6; CDR3 protein: CASSLETGPPYEQYF; CDR3 DNA: TGTGCCAGCAGCTTGGAGACAGGGCCTCCCTACGAGCAGTACTTC
clone size: NA; J gene: TRBJ2-7; D gene: TRBD2; V gene: TRBV6-1; CDR3 protein: CASRKRETAYEQYF; CDR3 DNA: TGTGCCAGCAGGAAGCGGGAGACGGCCTACGAGCAGTACTTC
clone size: many; J gene: TRBJ1-2; D gene: NA; V gene: TRBV7-8; CDR3 protein: CASSSRGYGYTF; CDR3 DNA: TGTGCCAGCAGCTCTCGGGGATATGGCTACACCTTC
clone size: NA; J gene: TRBJ1-5; D gene: TRBD1; V gene: TRBV7-2; CDR3 protein: CASSLVGRGSNQPQHF; CDR3 DNA: TGTGCCAGCAGCTTAGTCGGCAGGGGGAGCAATCAGCCCCAGCATTTT
clone size: many; J gene: TRBJ2-2; D gene: TRBD2; V gene: TRBV28; CDR3 protein: CASILSGRDTGELFF; CDR3 DNA: TGTGCCAGCATCCTCAGCGGGAGGGACACCGGGGAGCTGTTTTTT
clone size: many; J gene: TRBJ1-2; D gene: NA; V gene: TRBV12-3/TRBV12-4; CDR3 protein: CASSLVGRDYGYTF; CDR3 DNA: TGTGCCAGCAGTTTAGTCGGGAGAGACTATGGCTACACCTTC
clone size: NA; J gene: TRBJ2-1; D gene: TRBD2; V gene: TRBV7-3; CDR3 protein: CASSLSVYRTSGGLNEQFF; CDR3 DNA: TGTGCCAGCAGCTTATCCGTTTATCGGACTAGCGGGGGCCTCAATGAGCAGTTCTTC
clone size: many; J gene: TRBJ1-4; D gene: NA; V gene: TRBV6-1; CDR3 protein: CASRPSSGRGKLFF; CDR3 DNA: TGTGCCAGCAGGCCATCCAGCGGGCGAGGAAAACTGTTTTTT
clone size: many; J gene: TRBJ2-3; D gene: NA; V gene: TRBV4-1; CDR3 protein: CASSPFWGTSPSSTDTQYF; CDR3 DNA: TGCGCCAGCAGCCCGTTCTGGGGAACCAGCCCATCTAGCACAGATACGCAGTATTTT
clone size: many; J gene: TRBJ1-3; D gene: NA; V gene: TRBV20-1; CDR3 protein: CSASSALAFSGNTIYF; CDR3 DNA: TGCAGTGCTAGTTCCGCGCTCGCCTTCTCTGGAAACACCATATATTTT
clone size: many; J gene: TRBJ2-7; D gene: TRBD1; V gene: TRBV5-6; CDR3 protein: CASSLLGTVREQYF; CDR3 DNA: TGTGCCAGCAGCTTGCTCGGGACAGTCCGCGAGCAGTACTTC
clone size: many; J gene: TRBJ1-4; D gene: NA; V gene: TRBV7-9; CDR3 protein: CASSDPLQSDEKLFF; CDR3 DNA: TGTGCCAGCAGCGATCCTCTCCAGAGTGATGAAAAACTGTTTTTT
clone size: many; J gene: TRBJ1-6; D gene: NA; V gene: TRBV20-1; CDR3 protein: CSARWDGGNSPLHF; CDR3 DNA: TGCAGTGCTAGATGGGACGGGGGTAATTCACCCCTCCACTTT
clone size: many; J gene: TRBJ2-2; D gene: NA; V gene: TRBV7-8; CDR3 protein: CASSLATAGGASSTGELFF; CDR3 DNA: TGTGCCAGCAGCTTAGCGACGGCTGGGGGGGCCTCGAGCACCGGGGAGCTGTTTTTT
clone size: many; J gene: TRBJ1-2; D gene: TRBD1; V gene: TRBV20-1; CDR3 protein: CSAMKQGGHGYTF; CDR3 DNA: TGCAGTGCTATGAAACAGGGGGGACATGGCTACACCTTC